One and the same sample provided the 4 T cell receptor beta chains below, sequenced in a study of blood T cell repertoires in COVID-19. Measured with immunoSEQ multiplex PCR; TCRdb has only the in-frame clones, and not every one. This sample has around 100,000 clones, with 89% found just once. Sequencing input: peripheral blood. The origin of the receptors is a woman older than 75 in a cohort sampled during active COVID-19.

In nucleotides, the CDR3 is TGTGCCAGCAGCTTAGACTCGGGGATCGCGGGTGGCGCATACACGCAGTATTTT. Amino acid sequence: CASSLDSGIAGGAYTQYF. The chain joins TRBV7-2 to TRBJ2-3, with D perhaps matching TRBD2 (5 bases). Germline V gene sequence: CDR1 SGHTA, CDR2 FQGNSA. V gave up 1 base and J gave up 9 bases, with 26 bases separating them. The CDR3 spans 18 residues.

The V gene is TRBV5-4, the J gene TRBJ1-2; D remains unclear. Germline V gene sequence: CDR1 SGHNT, CDR2 YYREEE (reference sequence). CDR3 size: 16 residues. The V and J ends lost 4 bases and 2 bases respectively, with 18 bases between them. The CDR3 spells CASSPLTTLGNYGYTF. The CDR3 region has the DNA TGTGCCAGCAGCCCATTAACCACTCTGGGCAACTATGGCTACACCTTC.

The chain employs TRBV7-2 and TRBJ2-1, with 16 bases lining up with TRBD2. V was clipped by 4 bases and J by 5 bases; unmatched bases: 11. From germline, CDR1 is SGHTA and CDR2 FQGNSA. This CDR3 has 19 amino acids. In DNA, the CDR3 is TGTGCCAGCAGCTCGGGGGGGACTAGCGGGAGGGGATTCCACAATGAGCAGTTCTTC. It codes for CASSSGGTSGRGFHNEQFF.

The table lists this clone with a count of one. The chain recombines TRBV28 with TRBJ1-4; 8 bases are shared with TRBD1. The CDR3 covers 14 residues. V lost 4 bases and J lost 4; bases outside the gene matches: 2. The germline CDR1 and CDR2 sequences are MDHEN and SYDVKM. The CDR3 DNA sequence: TGTGCCAGCAGTTCGGGACAGGATAATGAAAAACTGTTTTTT. Residues: CASSSGQDNEKLFF.